This TCR beta chain derives from a study of blood T cell repertoires in COVID-19. Study-wide background: From the United States, Italy and Spain came samples of acute and convalescent COVID-19.

Per the authors' pipeline: From reference gene primer amplification, estimates of nucleated cell counts were derived. The assay was immunoSEQ multiplex PCR, and TCRdb's table has in-frame clones only and misses some. That table supplies the V and J calls and clone size; D and trimming were determined from the DNA. The sample consists of some 240,000 clones, around 84% of them appearing once. The origin of this receptor is a middle-aged woman who had recovered from COVID-19. Sequencing input: peripheral blood.

CDR3 nucleotide sequence: TGTGCCAGCAGTTCAAGGCGGAATGAAAAACTGTTTTTT. Translation: CASSSRRNEKLFF. The V and J genes are TRBV27 and TRBJ1-4; D unclear. Germline V gene lookup returns CDR1 MNHEY and CDR2 SMNVEV (reference sequence). Trimming took off 4 bases at V and 5 bases at J, with 8 bases between the two ends. This CDR3 is built from 13 residues.